The rows below give T cell receptor beta chains drawn from one sample of a study of control samples from healthy donors and cancer patients. The repertoire was sequenced with immunoSEQ multiplex PCR; TCRdb's copy has only in-frame clones and lacks some. The sample includes roughly 160,000 clones, under 96% seen only once; the top ten take approximately 1%. The sequencing input was blood. These receptors all come from a woman aged 25-40 years in good health. Both conserved end residues are part of each CDR3. A D gene is named only where the DNA matches it firmly. Rows may omit the clone size; those that give it use once, few, many or a size class.

>15|TRBJ2-6|.|TRBV6-5|.
CASSYSGPGANVLTF
TGTGCCAGCAGTTACTCGGGGCCTGGGGCCAACGTCCTGACTTTC
>16|TRBJ1-6|.|TRBV28|TRBD1
CASSSGTGVLGSPLHF
TGTGCCAGCAGTTCCGGGACAGGGGTCCTTGGTTCACCCCTCCACTTT
>14|TRBJ2-2|.|TRBV5-4|.
CASSLPPNTGELFF
TGTGCCAGCAGCCTGCCACCGAACACCGGGGAGCTGTTTTTT
>13|TRBJ1-5|.|TRBV12-3/TRBV12-4|.
CASSWDATLPQHF
TGTGCCAGCAGTTGGGACGCTACTCTCCCCCAGCATTTT
>17|TRBJ2-2|.|TRBV19|TRBD1
CASSNTDRGRNTGELFF
TGTGCCAGTAGCAATACGGATAGGGGGCGGAACACCGGGGAGCTGTTTTTT
>14|TRBJ1-1|.|TRBV10-3|TRBD1
CAISDGQGVAEAFF
TGTGCCATCAGTGATGGACAGGGAGTGGCTGAAGCTTTCTTT
>14|TRBJ1-2|.|TRBV30|TRBD1
CAWTRDRGHYGYTF
TGTGCCTGGACGAGGGACAGGGGTCACTATGGCTACACCTTC
>17|TRBJ2-6|.|TRBV4-1|.
CASSQGATLPGANVLTF
TGCGCCAGCAGCCAAGGCGCCACACTACCTGGGGCCAACGTCCTGACTTTC
>15|TRBJ2-1|.|TRBV5-1|TRBD2
CASSLAGGRAHEQFF
TGCGCCAGCAGCTTGGCCGGGGGGAGGGCCCATGAGCAGTTCTTC
>15|TRBJ2-7|.|TRBV30|TRBD2
CAWSVGLGITYEQYF
TGTGCCTGGAGTGTAGGACTAGGGATAACCTACGAGCAGTACTTC
>12|TRBJ1-5|.|TRBV19|.
CASSIGNQPQHF
TGTGCCAGTAGTATAGGGAATCAGCCCCAGCATTTT
>15|TRBJ2-7|.|TRBV10-2|TRBD2
CASSESAGGSYEQYF
TGCGCCAGCAGTGAGTCAGCGGGGGGCTCCTACGAGCAGTACTTC
>13|TRBJ1-5|.|TRBV18|.
CASSPQVNQPQHF
TGTGCCAGCTCCCCACAGGTCAATCAGCCCCAGCATTTT
>14|TRBJ1-5|.|TRBV20-1|.
CSASAFRGNQPQHF
TGCAGTGCTAGTGCGTTCCGCGGCAATCAGCCCCAGCATTTT
>18|TRBJ1-3|.|TRBV4-2|TRBD1
CASSHFTGTVTSGNTIYF
TGTGCCAGCAGCCACTTTACCGGGACAGTGACCTCTGGAAACACCATATATTTT
>12|TRBJ2-1|.|TRBV10-3|.
CAISEGGDEQFF
TGTGCCATCAGTGAGGGGGGCGATGAGCAGTTCTTC
>14|TRBJ1-2|.|TRBV5-4|.
CASSLAPVNYGYTF
TGTGCCAGCAGCTTGGCCCCGGTTAACTATGGCTACACCTTC
>15|TRBJ1-1|.|TRBV28|.
CASSREFLGDTEAFF
TGTGCCAGCAGTCGAGAATTCCTGGGGGACACTGAAGCTTTCTTT
>15|TRBJ1-5|.|TRBV11-2|.
CASSLDWGSNQPQHF
TGTGCCAGCAGCTTAGATTGGGGAAGCAATCAGCCCCAGCATTTT
>14|TRBJ2-7|.|TRBV3-1/TRBV3-2|TRBD2
CASSPGLAVYEQYF
TGTGCCAGCAGCCCAGGACTAGCGGTCTACGAGCAGTACTTC
>15|TRBJ1-6|.|TRBV6-5|TRBD1
CASSYLPGGNSPLHF
TGTGCCAGCAGTTACCTCCCAGGGGGGAATTCACCCCTCCACTTT
>15|TRBJ2-7|once|TRBV6-5|.
CASSYRGTFNNEQYF
TGTGCCAGCAGTTACCGGGGGACATTTAACAACGAGCAGTACTTC
>16|TRBJ1-5|.|TRBV5-4|TRBD1
CASSLGRQGGNQPQHF
TGTGCCAGCAGCTTGGGTCGACAGGGTGGGAATCAGCCCCAGCATTTT
>15|TRBJ1-5|.|TRBV19|.
CASSAAARRGQPQHF
TGTGCCAGTAGTGCAGCAGCTCGCCGGGGCCAGCCCCAGCATTTT
>15|TRBJ1-5|.|TRBV28|.
CASSFPVGGNQPQHF
TGTGCCAGCAGTTTTCCGGTGGGGGGTAATCAGCCCCAGCATTTT
>14|TRBJ1-2|.|TRBV6-5|TRBD1
CATSPPGQVYGYTF
TGTGCCACCTCCCCCCCGGGACAGGTCTATGGCTACACCTTC
>16|TRBJ2-1|.|TRBV7-9|TRBD2
CASSRQGLAGGNEQFF
TGTGCCAGCAGCCGCCAGGGACTAGCGGGAGGAAATGAGCAGTTCTTC
>14|TRBJ1-1|.|TRBV5-1|.
CASGSGDWNTEAFF
TGCGCCAGCGGATCAGGGGATTGGAACACTGAAGCTTTCTTT
>13|TRBJ1-1|.|TRBV11-1|.
CASSLSGTPEAFF
TGTGCCAGCAGCTTATCCGGGACCCCTGAGGCTTTCTTT
>16|TRBJ1-5|once|TRBV28|TRBD1
CASSSVQGQNFQPQHF
TGTGCCAGCAGTTCCGTACAGGGGCAGAATTTTCAGCCCCAGCATTTT
>15|TRBJ1-6|.|TRBV19|.
CASRDPGQGNSPLHF
TGTGCCAGTCGAGACCCGGGGCAGGGCAATTCACCCCTCCACTTT
>16|TRBJ1-2|.|TRBV18|TRBD1
CASSPGTGVPVYGYTF
TGTGCCAGCTCACCGGGCACAGGGGTGCCGGTCTATGGCTACACCTTC
>14|TRBJ2-3|.|TRBV4-1|.
CASSLVPRTDTQYF
TGCGCCAGCAGCCTCGTTCCGCGCACAGATACGCAGTATTTT
>11|TRBJ1-2|.|TRBV30|.
CAWSADLGYTF
TGTGCCTGGAGTGCGGATTTAGGCTACACCTTC
>14|TRBJ2-2|.|TRBV3-1/TRBV3-2|.
CASSQAWATGELFF
TGTGCCAGCAGCCAAGCTTGGGCCACCGGGGAGCTGTTTTTT
>15|TRBJ1-4|.|TRBV24-1|TRBD1
CATGDSGATNEKLFF
TGTGCCACCGGGGACAGCGGCGCAACTAATGAAAAACTGTTTTTT
>15|TRBJ2-3|.|TRBV5-1|TRBD2
CASSFTSGITDTQYF
TGCGCCAGCAGCTTCACTAGCGGGATCACAGATACGCAGTATTTT
>13|TRBJ1-1|.|TRBV5-5|.
CASSLGAGTEAFF
TGTGCCAGCAGCTTGGGAGCGGGCACTGAAGCTTTCTTT
>13|TRBJ2-3|few|TRBV10-3|.
CAISEGTDTTQYF
TGTGCCATCAGTGAGGGGACCGATACGACGCAGTATTTT
>11|TRBJ2-1|.|TRBV5-1|.
CASSWSNEQFF
TGCGCCAGCAGCTGGAGCAATGAGCAGTTCTTC
>15|TRBJ2-1|.|TRBV28|TRBD1
CASSSDRGVYNEQFF
TGTGCCAGCAGTTCGGACAGGGGCGTTTACAATGAGCAGTTCTTC
>16|TRBJ2-7|.|TRBV4-1|TRBD2
CASSPYRLAGTYEQYF
TGCGCCAGCAGCCCTTACAGACTAGCGGGAACCTACGAGCAGTACTTC
>15|TRBJ2-7|.|TRBV7-8|.
CASSPRRDLSYEQYF
TGTGCCAGCAGCCCGCGGCGGGACCTCTCCTACGAGCAGTACTTC
>13|TRBJ1-4|.|TRBV4-1|.
CASSLAASEKLFF
TGCGCCAGCAGCCTCGCAGCCTCCGAAAAACTGTTTTTT
>14|TRBJ1-5|.|TRBV6-5|TRBD1
CASMGQGFDQPQHF
TGTGCCAGCATGGGACAGGGGTTCGACCAGCCCCAGCATTTT
>13|TRBJ1-6|.|TRBV27|.
CASSPRVHSPLHF
TGTGCCAGCAGCCCCAGGGTCCATTCACCCCTCCACTTT
>13|TRBJ2-7|once|TRBV24-1|.
CATSSWFSYEQYF
TGTGCCACCAGTTCTTGGTTTTCCTACGAGCAGTACTTC
>17|TRBJ2-2|.|TRBV3-1/TRBV3-2|TRBD1
CASSQDSGTGNTGELFF
TGTGCCAGCAGCCAGGACTCCGGGACAGGTAACACCGGGGAGCTGTTTTTT
>13|TRBJ1-1|.|TRBV18|.
CASSTGVHTEAFF
TGTGCCAGTTCTACCGGGGTGCACACTGAAGCTTTCTTT
>16|TRBJ2-3|once|TRBV5-1|TRBD2
CASSPGLAGEVDTQYF
TGCGCCAGCAGCCCGGGACTAGCGGGAGAAGTAGATACGCAGTATTTT
>12|TRBJ2-7|.|TRBV10-3|TRBD2
CASGGSSYEQYF
TGTGCCTCCGGCGGGAGCTCCTACGAGCAGTACTTC